This T cell receptor (beta chain) is drawn from a study of T-cell memory formation after mild COVID-19. MiXCR was run by TCRdb on the 5' RACE reads, yielding one entry per CDR3 protein. The sample contains fewer than 95,000 distinct CDR3 sequences, about an eighth of which appear only once. V shed 4 bases and J shed 2 bases, with 19 bases lying between them. This CDR3 has 17 amino acids. Germline values: CDR1 SEHNR, CDR2 FQNEAQ (reference sequence). Only a few counts were recorded for this clonotype. The chain couples TRBV7-9 to TRBJ2-3; tentative D call: TRBD2 (6 bases). Sequenced: PBMCs or a T cell subset sorted from them (not recorded which). The receptor was derived from an adult woman who had mild COVID-19 (a few samples of this study predate the infection). Cell type and time point are not known. CDR3 nucleotide sequence: TGTGCCAGCAGCTCCCGAGGGGCGGGGAATGACACAGATACGCAGTATTTT. This sequence encodes CASSSRGAGNDTDTQYF.